This entry concerns a single TCR beta chain. This clonotype was observed a handful of times. Its antigen target is currently unknown. No base quality information exists; no much larger clone differs at one position. A case-control design nested within a healthcare worker cohort in London, UK, was used, with weekly nasopharyngeal swab PCR tests and blood sampling performed. Healthcare workers were enrolled in the week of the UK lockdown, from 23 to 31 March 2020, and were followed every week for up to roughly 16 weeks. Library preparation used 5' RACE. Sequencer: NextSeq 500. In the TCR library protocol, unique molecular identifiers were attached to individual cDNA molecules to correct for PCR bias and sequencing error. Both TCR alpha and beta chains were sequenced, and tight co-correlation was observed between alpha and beta sequence abundances in each sample. Concerning the study's data processing: Decombinator V4 was used to annotate the V gene, J gene and CDR3 of the TCR sequences. TCRs were defined as expanded if a significant change between any two time points was detected under a Poisson model with p below 0.0001. TCR abundances were normalised to the total number of TCRs sequenced in each sample and reported as counts per million. TRAV1-2 paired with TRAJ12, TRAJ20 or TRAJ33 defined MAIT TCRs, while TRAV10 paired with TRAJ18 defined iNKT TCRs. VDJdb, accessed 1 November 2021, was searched for CMV, EBV and SARS-CoV-2 annotated TCRs, with TCRs annotated for multiple antigens excluded. The public reads were reanalyzed by TCRdb: fastp trimming at Q25, MiXCR alignment, in-frame beta chains only. Duplicate CDR3 protein sequences are folded into a single record with the most common DNA and genes. TCRdb assigned the V and J calls; the authors' analysis was not used. The sample has 55,000 to 65,000 distinct CDR3 sequences on record, about 8.9% of them singletons. Approximately 15% of the sample rests with the top ten.

The record originates from a study of early T cells in non-severe SARS-CoV-2 infection (dated by TCRdb to the early 2020s). Study-level background: Bulk RNA from unsorted whole blood was used for TCR sequencing, so alpha and beta chains could not be paired.

According to the germline V gene, CDR1 reads SGHTA and CDR2 reads FQGNSA. V lost 3 bases and J lost 9 bases; the stretch between them is 13 bases long. The CDR3 has 13 amino acids, counting the end cysteine and phenylalanine. The DNA shown is the 39-base CDR3, in frame from base 1. The full study reports these points: VDJdb matching was skewed toward anti-spike CD8 responses and likely underestimated virus-specific expansions, missing private and CD4 specificities.

This TCR came from an adult who was a healthcare worker with PCR-confirmed SARS-CoV-2 infection or an uninfected control (not recorded which). The chain employs TRBV7-2 and TRBJ2-3, with an unclear D gene assignment. The source material was whole blood. The CDR3 reads CASSLVNGETQYF. The DNA sequence is given as TGTGCCAGCAGCTTGGTCAACGGAGAAACGCAGTATTTT.